Each of the 22 T cell receptor beta chains below was sequenced from the same sample in a study of T cell responses to AZD1222 COVID-19 vaccine. TCRdb keeps only in-frame clones here, not all; method: immunoSEQ multiplex PCR. The repertoire holds over 150,000 clones, with about 87% as singletons. The sequencing used peripheral blood, collected on day 0 of AZD1222 vaccination. The receptors here all came from an adult in good health.

The rearrangement joins TRBV4-1 to TRBJ1-5; weak D call: TRBD1 (6 bases). V was pared by 0 bases and J by 8 bases, with 14 bases between. This CDR3 spans 15 amino acids. Germline-derived CDR1 and CDR2 are MGHRA and YSYEKL. CDR3 DNA sequence: TGCGCCAGCAGCCAAGATCTAGGCAGGGGAAAGCCCCAGCATTTT. It specifies CASSQDLGRGKPQHF.

The chain links TRBV5-5 to TRBJ1-3; no definite D call. The ends were cut back, 0 bases at V and 2 bases at J, with 12 bases in the middle. There are 16 residues in the CDR3. The V gene's germline CDR1 is SGHKS and CDR2 YYEKEE (reference sequence). CDR3 in amino acids: CASSLVLTGAGNTIYF. The CDR3 nucleotides are TGTGCCAGCAGCTTGGTCCTAACCGGGGCTGGAAACACCATATATTTT.

The chain carries TRBV4-2 and TRBJ2-1, with 8 bases identical to TRBD1. The V gene's germline CDR1 is LGHNA and CDR2 YNFKEQ. The CDR3 loop spans 18 amino acids. V was pared by 0 bases and J by 8 bases, with 15 bases of the junction left unmatched. CDR3 DNA: TGTGCCAGCAGCCAAGAGAGGGGGACAGGCGTCCGGGTGTATGAGCAGTTCTTC. Protein: CASSQERGTGVRVYEQFF.

This rearrangement joins TRBV5-4 to TRBJ1-6; 10 bases align to TRBD1. The CDR3 sequence is 15 residues long. The V segment lost 4 bases and the J segment 10 bases; nucleotides outside the gene matches: 8. Per germline, CDR1 SGHNT and CDR2 YYREEE (reference sequence). CDR3 amino acids: CASSTGQGVGSPLHF. The CDR3 DNA reads TGTGCCAGCAGCACCGGACAGGGGGTAGGATCACCCCTCCACTTT.

The chain combines TRBV7-2 with TRBJ2-7; possibly TRBD1 for D (5 bases). The CDR3 is made up of 14 amino acids. Germline CDR1 and CDR2: SGHTA and FQGNSA. V was clipped by 3 bases and J by 6 bases, with 15 bases between them. As DNA, the CDR3 is TGTGCCAGCAGCTTCTCCGCGGCAGGGTCCGAGCAGTACTTC. Protein sequence: CASSFSAAGSEQYF.

V and J are TRBV3-1 (or the pseudogene TRBV3-2) and TRBJ1-3, with 7 bases matching TRBD1. Germline assignment: CDR1 LGHDT and CDR2 YNNKEL (reference sequence). The V and J ends lost 1 base and 0 bases, in that order; junction bases with no gene match: 9. CDR3 length equals 18 residues. This CDR3 is CASSQVLSGQISGNTIYF. Here the CDR3 DNA reads TGTGCCAGCAGCCAAGTTCTGTCGGGACAGATCTCTGGAAACACCATATATTTT.

The chain carries TRBV6-5 and TRBJ2-7; D possibly uses TRBD1 or TRBD2 (5 bases each). The CDR3 has 13 residues. Trimming pared 0 bases from V and 3 bases from J, leaving 6 bases between. The germline V gene has CDR1 MNHEY and CDR2 SVGAGI. The CDR3, as DNA: TGTGCCAGCAGTTACTCGAGGGGCTACGAGCAGTACTTC. Amino acids: CASSYSRGYEQYF.

A note on this clone: Distinct nucleotide sequences in the sample also encode this CDR3. This chain joins TRBV2 and TRBJ2-7; D remains ambiguous. This CDR3 spans 10 amino acids. Germline CDR1 SNHLY, CDR2 FYNNEI. V lost 3 bases and J 4 bases, leaving 1 base between the germline ends. The CDR3 protein is CASSDYEQYF. The CDR3 bases are TGTGCCAGCAGTGATTACGAGCAGTACTTC.

V usage is TRBV7-8 and J usage is TRBJ2-3; weak D call: TRBD1 (6 bases). This CDR3 has 15 residues. V lost 1 base and J lost 1, with 9 bases in between. The germline V gene encodes CDR1 SGHVS and CDR2 FQNEAQ. CDR3 region: CASSLGAGGTDTQYF. The CDR3 region has the DNA TGTGCCAGCAGCTTAGGGGCAGGGGGCACAGATACGCAGTATTTT.

V gene TRBV10-2 combines with J gene TRBJ1-1, with 7 bases identical to TRBD1. The CDR3 sequence is 13 residues long. Germline V gives CDR1 WSHSY, CDR2 SAAADI. With 6 bases clipped from V and 7 bases from J, the junction kept 8 bases outside the gene matches. CDR3 loop: CASRSGTASEAFF. CDR3 coding DNA: TGCGCCAGCAGAAGCGGGACAGCTAGTGAAGCTTTCTTT.

This chain connects TRBV7-9 to TRBJ2-1, with 11 bases lining up with TRBD1. Germline lookup yields CDR1 SEHNR and CDR2 FQNEAQ (reference sequence). Unmatched junction bases numbered 8, after V lost 5 bases and J lost 8 bases. This CDR3 contains 15 residues. CDR3 DNA sequence: TGTGCCAGCAGCGGCGGACAGGGGGCCTTCTATGAGCAGTTCTTC. This gives the protein CASSGGQGAFYEQFF.

This chain connects TRBV7-2 to TRBJ2-3; D gene unclear. This CDR3 contains 11 residues. The germline V gene has CDR1 SGHTA and CDR2 FQGNSA. Trimming removed 7 bases at V and 1 base at J, with 3 bases between. CDR3 sequence: CASTRTDTQYF. CDR3 nucleotides: TGTGCCAGCACCCGCACAGATACGCAGTATTTT. Drawing the rest from reference TRBV7-2 and TRBJ2-3, the complete variable domain is GAGVSQSPSNKVTEKGKDVELRCDPISGHTALYWYRQSLGQGLEFLIYFQGNSAPDKSGLPSDRFSAERTGGSVSTLTIQRTQQEDSAVYLCASTRTDTQYFGPGTRLTVL.

This chain uses TRBV7-9 with TRBJ2-2; 8 bases agree with TRBD2. This CDR3 has 16 residues. V lost 7 bases to trimming and J lost 7 bases; unmatched junction nucleotides: 14. The germline gives CDR1 SEHNR, CDR2 FQNEAQ (reference sequence). CDR3 loop: CASTNKPAGVGGELFF. In DNA, the CDR3 is TGTGCCAGCACCAATAAGCCAGCGGGGGTGGGCGGGGAGCTGTTTTTT.

The chain combines TRBV6-2 or TRBV6-3 with TRBJ2-3, with no clear D. With 0 bases removed from V and 6 bases from J, the gap between germline ends came to 10 bases. Germline CDR1 reads MNHEY; CDR2 reads SVGEGT. The CDR3 sequence is 14 residues long. CDR3 DNA sequence: TGTGCCAGCAGTTACTCAGGCTCGAGGGATACGCAGTATTTT. Its translation is CASSYSGSRDTQYF.

The count of this clone is one. The chain combines TRBV19 with TRBJ2-5; either TRBD1 or TRBD2 may fit D (5 bases each). Trimming took off 3 bases at V and 5 bases at J, with 10 bases between the two ends. Germline CDR1 LNHDA, CDR2 SQIVND (reference sequence). The CDR3 loop spans 13 amino acids. In DNA, the CDR3 is TGTGCCAGTAGTATCCTAGAGGGGGAGACCCAGTACTTC. It yields the protein CASSILEGETQYF.

As DNA, the CDR3 is TGCGCCAGCAGCTTGGATGTCCGGGGCGCCGGTGGAAACACCATATATTTT. It translates to CASSLDVRGAGGNTIYF. The V gene is TRBV5-1, the J gene TRBJ1-3, with TRBD1 as a possible D gene (5 bases). The germline gives CDR1 SGHRS, CDR2 YFSETQ. Deletions cut 0 bases from V and 3 bases from J, with 16 bases between. The CDR3 has 17 amino acids.

This clone was counted between two and nine times. The rearrangement joins TRBV18 to TRBJ1-6; 9 nucleotides agree with TRBD1. The germline gives CDR1 KGHSH, CDR2 LQKENI. The CDR3 extends over 15 amino acids. J gave up 6 bases and V 3 bases, and 3 bases lay outside the gene matches. CDR3 DNA sequence: TGTGCCAGCTCACCGGGGACAGGGAGTAATTCACCCCTCCACTTT. The encoded protein is CASSPGTGSNSPLHF.

The chain joins TRBV28 to TRBJ2-5; D call uncertain. Trimming pared 10 bases from V and 4 bases from J, leaving 16 bases between. This CDR3 region has 13 residues. Germline-derived CDR1 and CDR2 are MDHEN and SYDVKM. The CDR3 DNA sequence: TGTGCCACCGCCCGGGCTGAAATAGAGACCCAGTACTTC. Translation: CATARAEIETQYF.

The V call is TRBV14, the J call TRBJ1-6; 10 nucleotides line up with TRBD1. CDR3 length: 14 residues. J gave up 8 bases and V 7 bases, and 5 bases lay outside the gene matches. Germline CDR1 SGHDN, CDR2 FVKESK. DNA of the CDR3: TGTGCCAGCACCTCGGGACAGGGGTATTCACCCCTCCACTTT. It specifies CASTSGQGYSPLHF.

The chain couples TRBV7-6 to TRBJ1-1; D gene unclear. In germline, CDR1 is SGHVS, CDR2 FNYEAQ. The CDR3 totals 14 residues. Between the trimmed V and J ends, which lost 9 bases and 1 base, there was a span of 15 bases. CDR3 nucleotide sequence: TGTGCCAGTCGACCGCTGGATCGGAACACTGAAGCTTTCTTT. Amino acids: CASRPLDRNTEAFF.

This chain links TRBV7-9 with TRBJ2-4, with 7 bases lining up with TRBD1. This CDR3 region has 19 residues. Losses at the gene ends were 2 bases for V and 2 bases for J; bases not matched to a gene: 15. CDR1 is SEHNR, CDR2 FQNEAQ, per germline (reference sequence). In nucleotides, the CDR3 is TGTGCCAGCAGCTTATGGAGTACGGGACAGACCCGAACCAAAAACATTCAGTACTTC. As protein: CASSLWSTGQTRTKNIQYF.

The V and J genes are TRBV4-3 and TRBJ1-6; D might be TRBD1 (5 bases). Germline V gene lookup returns CDR1 LGHNA and CDR2 YSLEER. V was shortened by 0 bases and J by 6 bases, with 6 bases between the two germline ends. The CDR3 extends over 14 amino acids. The CDR3 nucleotides read TGCGCCAGCAGCCAAGATAGGGGTAATTCACCCCTCCACTTT. Translation gives CASSQDRGNSPLHF.